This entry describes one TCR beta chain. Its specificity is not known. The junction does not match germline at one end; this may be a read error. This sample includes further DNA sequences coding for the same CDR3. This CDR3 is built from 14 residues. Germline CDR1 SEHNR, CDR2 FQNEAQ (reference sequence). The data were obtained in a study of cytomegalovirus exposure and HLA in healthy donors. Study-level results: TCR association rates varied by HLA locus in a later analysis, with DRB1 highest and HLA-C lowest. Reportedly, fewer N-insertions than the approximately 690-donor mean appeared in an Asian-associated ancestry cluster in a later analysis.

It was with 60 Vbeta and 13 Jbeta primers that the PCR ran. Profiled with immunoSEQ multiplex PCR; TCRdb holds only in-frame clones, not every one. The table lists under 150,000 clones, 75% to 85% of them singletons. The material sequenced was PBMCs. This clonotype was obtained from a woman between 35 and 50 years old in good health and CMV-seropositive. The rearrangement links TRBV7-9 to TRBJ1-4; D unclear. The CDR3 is CASSPDRAREKLFF. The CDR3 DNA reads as TGTGCTAGCAGCCCTGACCGTGCTAGGGAAAAACTGTTTTTT.